The 10 T cell receptor beta chains in this list originate from one sample, sequenced in a study of blood T cell repertoires in COVID-19. Profiling relied on immunoSEQ multiplex PCR, and the TCRdb table lists in-frame clones only, not all of them. The sample contains about 200,000 clones, about 90% of which appear only once. Sample: peripheral blood. The origin of the receptors is a man aged 35-49 years with active or convalescent COVID-19.

The chain has TRBV5-1 and TRBJ2-1, with 8 bases that match TRBD2. The CDR3 loop spans 21 amino acids. Germline assignment: CDR1 SGHRS and CDR2 YFSETQ. With 4 bases clipped from V and 0 bases from J, the junction kept 21 bases outside the gene matches. As DNA, the CDR3 is TGCGCCAGCAGCCTTGGGGTGCGTGGACTAGCCCAGAAGAGCTCCTACAATGAGCAGTTCTTC. This encodes CASSLGVRGLAQKSSYNEQFF.

The V gene is TRBV19, the J gene TRBJ2-7; TRBD2 matches at 11 bases. V shed 5 bases and J 7 bases; nucleotides not matched to a gene: 7. Germline V CDR1 and CDR2: LNHDA, SQIVND (reference sequence). The CDR3 is made up of 14 amino acids. The CDR3 DNA reads as TGTGCCAGTAGTGTAGGGGGACTAGCGGCGGAGCAGTACTTC. The encoded protein is CASSVGGLAAEQYF.

This sequence joins TRBV5-1 and TRBJ1-2; 12 bases are shared with TRBD1. This CDR3 region has 17 residues. From germline, CDR1 is SGHRS and CDR2 YFSETQ. J gave up 6 bases and V 3 bases, and 12 bases lay outside the gene matches. DNA for the CDR3: TGCGCCAGCAGCTGGGGGGCCGGGACAGGGGGCCCGGATGGCTACACCTTC. Its protein is CASSWGAGTGGPDGYTF.

The chain is built from TRBV13 and TRBJ1-5; D is uncertain. Germline V gene data show CDR1 as PRHDT and CDR2 as FYEKMQ (reference sequence). V was pared by 0 bases and J by 2 bases, with 5 bases between. CDR3 size: 14 residues. The CDR3 loop is CASSLGSGNQPQHF. CDR3 sequence (DNA): TGTGCCAGCAGCTTAGGATCGGGCAATCAGCCCCAGCATTTT.

CDR3 nucleotides: TGTGCCAGCAGTCCCGGGACAGTTGTGTTTGGGGCCAACGTCCTGACTTTC. It specifies CASSPGTVVFGANVLTF. This chain uses TRBV28 with TRBJ2-6; the match to TRBD1 covers 7 bases. The CDR3 has 17 amino acids. Trimming removed 5 bases from V and 3 bases from J; junction bases left unmatched: 10. Germline values: CDR1 MDHEN, CDR2 SYDVKM. Full variable domain (missing parts from reference TRBV28 and TRBJ2-6): DVKVTQSSRYLVKRTGEKVFLECVQDMDHENMFWYRQDPGLGLRLIYFSYDVKMKEKGDIPEGYSVSREKKERFSLILESASTNQTSMYLCASSPGTVVFGANVLTFGAGSRLTVL.

The chain couples TRBV4-1 to TRBJ1-1, with 8 bases identical to TRBD1. Germline V gives CDR1 MGHRA, CDR2 YSYEKL. The CDR3 sequence is 15 residues long. The J segment lost 7 bases and the V segment lost 0 bases, leaving 7 bases of the junction unmatched. This chain's CDR3 is CASSQEHRGISEAFF. The CDR3 nucleotides read TGCGCCAGCAGCCAAGAACACAGGGGGATAAGTGAAGCTTTCTTT.

V is TRBV19 and J is TRBJ2-1; 10 bases fit TRBD2. The ends lost 5 bases at V and 2 bases at J; junction bases unmatched: 6. Germline CDR1 LNHDA, CDR2 SQIVND (reference sequence). The CDR3 runs 16 residues. CDR3 in amino acids: CASSLRAGGAYNEQFF. As DNA, the CDR3 is TGTGCCAGTAGTCTCCGAGCGGGAGGGGCCTACAATGAGCAGTTCTTC.

As DNA, the CDR3 is TGTGCCAGCAGCTTAGGTTGGGCGTTGCAGGGCGAAACAGCCTACGAGCAGTACTTC. Translation gives CASSLGWALQGETAYEQYF. The chain links TRBV11-2 to TRBJ2-7, with D tentatively TRBD1 (5 bases). V dropped 1 base and J dropped 2 bases, with 24 bases sitting between them. Germline loops: CDR1 SGHAT, CDR2 FQNNGV. The CDR3 sequence is 19 residues long.

The genes are TRBV15 and TRBJ2-7; 7 bases are shared with TRBD1. V lost 5 bases, J lost 2 bases, and 6 bases stayed unmatched. The CDR3 sequence is 14 residues long. Germline CDR1 is LNHNV and CDR2 is YYDKDF (reference sequence). In DNA, the CDR3 is TGTGCCACCAGCGGTAACAGGGGACCCTACGAGCAGTACTTC. Translating gives CATSGNRGPYEQYF.

This clone was detected a few times. The chain combines TRBV30 with TRBJ1-5, with D unclear. Germline CDR1 and CDR2: GTSNPN and SVGIG (reference sequence). V was clipped by 1 base and J by 1 base, with 5 bases between them. The CDR3 has 13 residues. The CDR3 coding sequence is TGTGCCTGGAGTGGGCAGAGCAATCAGCCCCAGCATTTT. Its translation is CAWSGQSNQPQHF.